The entry that follows covers one TCR beta chain sequence. This entry comes from a study of blood T cells in healthy people across ages. A sample-barcoded 5' primer and a J-beta primer mix were used in a second PCR of about 6 to 12 cycles. TCRdb re-called the 5' RACE reads through MiXCR, storing one row per CDR3 protein. This sample yields approximately 1,100,000 distinct CDR3 sequences, of which 35% to 50% are seen a single time; around 18% belongs to the top ten. This receptor was identified in an older woman in good health. The sample consisted of blood.

Written as DNA, the CDR3 is TGTGCCAGCAGCCAAGACAGGGGAAGTGAAAAACTGTTTTTT. Its protein is CASSQDRGSEKLFF. The chain couples TRBV7-2 to TRBJ1-4, with 8 bases lining up with TRBD1. This CDR3 has 14 residues. The V segment lost 5 bases and the J segment 7 bases; nucleotides outside the gene matches: 6. Germline V gives CDR1 SGHTA, CDR2 FQGNSA.